This T cell receptor beta chain stems from a study of T cell repertoires in cytomegalovirus infection. Looking at the study overall: HLA-B-restricted CMV epitopes that are well studied were used alongside recently identified HLA-C-restricted ones.

Trimming took 10 bases from V and 0 from J, leaving 13 bases between them. The CDR3 covers 14 residues. TCRdb recomputed calls from the reads with MiXCR, one row per CDR3 protein. The sample lists approximately 1,000,000 distinct CDR3 sequences, around 29% occurring once. This clonotype was observed a handful of times. Antigen unknown. The sequence was obtained from a human donor in good health (CMV status not recorded). Some clones in this sample may be carry-over from other donors' samples. Sequenced material: cultured CD8+ T cells from PBMCs, taken from culture after CMV antigen stimulation. J is TRBJ1-3 and V is TRBV12-3 or TRBV12-4; D remains ambiguous. The chain's CDR3 is CATTDGGSGNTIYF. The CDR3 bases are TGTGCCACCACTGACGGCGGCTCTGGAAACACCATATATTTT.